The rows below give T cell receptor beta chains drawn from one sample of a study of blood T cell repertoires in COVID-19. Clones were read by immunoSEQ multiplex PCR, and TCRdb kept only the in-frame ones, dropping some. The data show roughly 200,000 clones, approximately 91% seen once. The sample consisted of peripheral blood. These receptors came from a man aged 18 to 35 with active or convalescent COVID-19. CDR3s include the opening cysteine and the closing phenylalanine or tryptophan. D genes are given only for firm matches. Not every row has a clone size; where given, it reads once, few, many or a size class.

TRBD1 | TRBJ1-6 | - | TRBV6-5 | CATTGQGNSPLHF | TGTGCCACCACCGGACAGGGGAATTCACCCCTCCACTTT
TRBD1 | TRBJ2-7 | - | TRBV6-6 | CASSGGTGAFYEQYF | TGTGCCAGCAGCGGAGGGACAGGGGCTTTCTACGAGCAGTACTTC
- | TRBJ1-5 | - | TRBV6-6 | CASRHRKTSNQPQHF | TGTGCCAGCAGACACCGAAAAACTAGCAATCAGCCCCAGCATTTT
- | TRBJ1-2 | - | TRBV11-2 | CASSLDRGLSGEDGYTF | TGTGCCAGCAGCTTAGATCGGGGTCTCTCGGGTGAAGATGGCTACACCTTC
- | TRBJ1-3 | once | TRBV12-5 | CASGGQTGNTIYF | TGTGCTAGTGGCGGACAGACTGGAAACACCATATATTTT
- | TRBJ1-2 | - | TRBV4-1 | CASSQDPAGGTNYGYTF | TGCGCCAGCAGCCAAGATCCGGCCGGGGGGACTAACTATGGCTACACCTTC
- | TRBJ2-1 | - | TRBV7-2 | CASSYGTRKNNEQFF | TGTGCCAGCAGCTACGGGACACGTAAGAACAATGAGCAGTTCTTC
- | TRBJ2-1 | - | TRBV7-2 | CASSFAGSSYNEQFF | TGTGCCAGCAGCTTTGCGGGCAGTTCCTACAATGAGCAGTTCTTC
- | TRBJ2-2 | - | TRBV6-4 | CASSDSSTGELFF | TGTGCCAGCAGTGACTCGAGCACCGGGGAGCTGTTTTTT
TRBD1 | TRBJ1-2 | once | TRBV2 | CASTGLARGLDGYTF | TGTGCCAGCACTGGCTTGGCCAGGGGGTTGGATGGCTACACCTTC
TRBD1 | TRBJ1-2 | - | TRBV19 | CASSTGGAVGYTF | TGTGCCAGTAGTACAGGGGGCGCGGTCGGCTACACCTTC
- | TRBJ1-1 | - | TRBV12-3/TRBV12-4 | CASSQVATEAFF | TGTGCCAGCTCACAGGTGGCCACTGAAGCTTTCTTT
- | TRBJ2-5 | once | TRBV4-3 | CASSRGSGAQETQYF | TGCGCCAGCAGCCGTGGGAGCGGTGCTCAAGAGACCCAGTACTTC
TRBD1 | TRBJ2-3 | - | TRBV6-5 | CATMTGSGTDTQYF | TGTGCCACGATGACAGGGAGCGGAACAGATACGCAGTATTTT
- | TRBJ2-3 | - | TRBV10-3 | CAISANDGREDTQYF | TGTGCCATCAGTGCTAACGACGGACGGGAAGATACGCAGTATTTT
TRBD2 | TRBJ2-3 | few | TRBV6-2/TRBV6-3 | CASSDSGRSDVDTQYF | TGTGCCAGCAGTGATAGCGGGAGGTCCGACGTAGATACGCAGTATTTT
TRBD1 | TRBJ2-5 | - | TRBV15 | CATSRGQGAKETQYF | TGTGCCACCAGCAGAGGACAGGGGGCAAAAGAGACCCAGTACTTC
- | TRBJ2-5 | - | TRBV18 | CASSRASGSETQYF | TGTGCCAGCTCACGGGCCTCTGGTTCTGAGACCCAGTACTTC
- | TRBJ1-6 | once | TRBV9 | CASSVDQAGSPLHF | TGTGCCAGCAGCGTTGACCAAGCAGGTTCACCCCTCCACTTT
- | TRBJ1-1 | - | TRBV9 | CASSKAGGSTEAFF | TGTGCCAGCAGCAAAGCGGGGGGTAGCACTGAAGCTTTCTTT
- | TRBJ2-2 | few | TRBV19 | CASSSWNTGELFF | TGTGCCAGTAGTTCCTGGAACACCGGGGAGCTGTTTTTT
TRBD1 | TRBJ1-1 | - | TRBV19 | CASTTTGQGRNSEAFF | TGTGCCAGTACCACGACCGGACAGGGTCGGAACTCTGAAGCTTTCTTT
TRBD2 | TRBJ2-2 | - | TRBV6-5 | CASSYGRGKTGELFF | TGTGCCAGCAGTTACGGGCGGGGGAAGACCGGGGAGCTGTTTTTT
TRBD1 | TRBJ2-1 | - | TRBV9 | CASSARDRGGNEQFF | TGTGCCAGCAGCGCCCGGGACAGGGGGGGCAATGAGCAGTTCTTC
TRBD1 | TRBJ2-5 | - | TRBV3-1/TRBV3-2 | CASSQAPLRGTGGYQETQYF | TGTGCCAGCAGCCAAGCCCCCCTACGCGGGACAGGGGGTTATCAAGAGACCCAGTACTTC
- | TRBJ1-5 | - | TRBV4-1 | CASSQAPGSTPQHF | TGCGCCAGCAGCCAAGCGCCAGGGTCCACGCCCCAGCATTTT
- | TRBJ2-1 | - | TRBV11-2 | CASSLDLLAAYNEQFF | TGTGCCAGCAGCTTAGATCTGCTAGCAGCCTACAATGAGCAGTTCTTC
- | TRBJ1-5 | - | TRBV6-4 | CASSPGPGNQPQHF | TGTGCCAGCAGTCCCGGGCCGGGAAATCAGCCCCAGCATTTT